This is a list of T cell receptor beta chains from one sample in a study of T cell responses to AZD1222 COVID-19 vaccine. The method was immunoSEQ multiplex PCR; TCRdb's version includes in-frame clones alone and lacks a portion of them. The sample lists 99,000 or so clones, roughly nine tenths occurring once. The input for sequencing was peripheral blood, taken 28 days after the second AZD1222 dose. The receptors shown here come from an adult who received the AZD1222 COVID-19 vaccine. Both conserved end residues are part of each CDR3. D genes are given only for firm matches. Rows may omit the clone size; those that give it use once, few, many or a size class.

d_gene | j_gene | abundance | v_gene | CDR3aa | CDR3nt
- | TRBJ2-5 | - | TRBV28 | CASSPPGLPGGETQYF | TGTGCCAGCAGTCCCCCCGGACTCCCCGGAGGGGAGACCCAGTACTTC
TRBD2 | TRBJ2-7 | - | TRBV7-2 | CASSLEAGITSYEQYF | TGTGCCAGCAGCTTAGAAGCGGGGATTACTTCCTACGAGCAGTACTTC
TRBD1 | TRBJ1-4 | - | TRBV9 | CASSVDRGLNEKLFF | TGTGCCAGCAGCGTAGACAGGGGACTTAATGAAAAACTGTTTTTT
- | TRBJ1-2 | - | TRBV23-1 | CASSQGAVLGLRGYTF | TGCGCCAGCAGTCAAGGGGCGGTGTTGGGTCTTCGGGGCTACACCTTC
TRBD1 | TRBJ1-4 | - | TRBV7-6 | CASSLGQGATNEKLFF | TGTGCCAGCAGCTTAGGACAGGGGGCAACTAATGAAAAACTGTTTTTT
TRBD1 | TRBJ1-5 | few | TRBV19 | CASSIEQGASNQPQHF | TGTGCCAGTAGTATAGAACAGGGGGCTAGCAATCAGCCCCAGCATTTT
- | TRBJ2-3 | - | TRBV19 | CASSIVKDLEARSTDTQYF | TGTGCCAGTAGTATAGTTAAGGACCTCGAGGCCCGTAGCACAGATACGCAGTATTTT
- | TRBJ2-5 | - | TRBV7-8 | CASSPRARTETQYF | TGTGCCAGCAGCCCCCGGGCTCGAACGGAGACCCAGTACTTC
- | TRBJ2-7 | - | TRBV7-7 | CASSLGLGEPYEQYF | TGTGCCAGCAGCTTAGGACTCGGGGAACCCTACGAGCAGTACTTC
- | TRBJ2-5 | - | TRBV14 | CASSLIPEQETQYF | TGTGCCAGCAGCCTTATCCCCGAGCAAGAGACCCAGTACTTC
TRBD2 | TRBJ2-6 | - | TRBV3-1/TRBV3-2 | CASSSRPGRAYGANVLTF | TGTGCCAGCAGCTCCCGTCCCGGGAGGGCCTATGGGGCCAACGTCCTGACTTTC
- | TRBJ1-4 | - | TRBV19 | CASSTAGELNEKLFF | TGTGCCAGTAGCACAGCGGGGGAGCTTAATGAAAAACTGTTTTTT
TRBD2 | TRBJ2-2 | - | TRBV7-3 | CASSPTIAGARTGELFF | TGTGCCAGCAGCCCGACTATAGCGGGAGCGCGAACCGGGGAGCTGTTTTTT
TRBD2 | TRBJ2-1 | - | TRBV29-1 | CSVGTSGTSGGEQFF | TGCAGCGTTGGGACTAGCGGGACGTCTGGAGGTGAGCAGTTCTTC
TRBD1 | TRBJ2-7 | - | TRBV3-1/TRBV3-2 | CASSQDRGGYEQYF | TGTGCCAGCAGTCAGGACAGGGGTGGCTACGAGCAGTACTTC
TRBD2 | TRBJ2-1 | once | TRBV6-1 | CASSEGLAGLSYNEQFF | TGTGCCAGCAGTGAGGGACTAGCGGGGCTCTCCTACAATGAGCAGTTCTTC
TRBD1 | TRBJ1-1 | - | TRBV3-1/TRBV3-2 | CASSQHRGLNTEAFF | TGTGCCAGCAGCCAGCACAGGGGATTAAACACTGAAGCTTTCTTT
TRBD2 | TRBJ2-7 | - | TRBV16 | CASSQSSLAGGRYYEQYF | TGTGCCAGCAGCCAATCGTCACTAGCGGGAGGGCGTTATTACGAGCAGTACTTC
- | TRBJ1-6 | - | TRBV6-2/TRBV6-3 | CASSYLQPDNSPLHF | TGTGCCAGCAGTTACCTACAACCCGATAATTCACCCCTCCACTTT
TRBD1 | TRBJ2-1 | - | TRBV6-4 | CASSEQGKRQFF | TGTGCCAGCAGTGAACAGGGGAAGCGGCAGTTCTTC
- | TRBJ1-1 | - | TRBV29-1 | CSVSDSEAFF | TGCAGCGTCTCGGACAGCGAAGCTTTCTTT
TRBD1 | TRBJ2-7 | - | TRBV19 | CASSIPGTASYEQYF | TGTGCCAGTAGTATCCCTGGGACAGCCTCCTACGAGCAGTACTTC
TRBD1 | TRBJ1-4 | - | TRBV7-2 | CASSSRTGDEKLFF | TGTGCCAGCAGCTCACGGACAGGGGATGAAAAACTGTTTTTT
TRBD1 | TRBJ2-7 | - | TRBV29-1 | CSVGQGNEQYF | TGCAGCGTTGGACAGGGCAACGAGCAGTACTTC
- | TRBJ1-2 | - | TRBV28 | CASRPRGAYYGYTF | TGTGCCAGCAGACCTCGAGGGGCATACTATGGCTACACCTTC
TRBD1 | TRBJ1-2 | - | TRBV7-2 | CASSLGGQGVNGYTF | TGTGCCAGCAGCTTAGGGGGACAGGGCGTAAATGGCTACACCTTC
TRBD2 | TRBJ2-3 | once | TRBV6-4 | CASSDSDSGTSTDTQYF | TGTGCCAGCAGTGACTCGGATAGCGGGACTAGCACAGATACGCAGTATTTT
TRBD1 | TRBJ2-7 | - | TRBV18 | CASSDRGKHSYEQYF | TGTGCCAGCTCGGACAGGGGAAAACACTCCTACGAGCAGTACTTC
- | TRBJ2-7 | - | TRBV24-1 | CATQAGGTGGYEQYF | TGTGCCACCCAGGCGGGCGGGACCGGGGGCTACGAGCAGTACTTC
TRBD1 | TRBJ2-1 | - | TRBV11-1 | CASSLEGQAGNEQFF | TGTGCCAGCAGCTTAGAGGGACAGGCGGGCAATGAGCAGTTCTTC